One sample yielded the 22 T cell receptor beta chains listed below, sequenced in a study of beta chain features in type 1 diabetes. For these receptors, no antigen is known. Expressed TCRB transcripts were sequenced, since all the RNA that had been isolated was reverse transcribed. TCRdb's copy holds only in-frame clones and misses some; the assay was immunoSEQ multiplex PCR. The repertoire holds about 15,000 clones, with around 63% as singletons. Study results and limitations: Shorter TCRB CDR3s, moderately but significantly so, marked every one of the four CD4+ subsets in Type 1 diabetes patients.

The source material was Tregs from blood. The source is a man aged 25 to 45 with type 1 diabetes.

This clone showed up just once. The CDR3 loop reads CASSRSYEQYF. CDR3 in DNA: TGTGCCAGCAGCCGCAGCTACGAGCAGTACTTC. This chain links TRBV2 with TRBJ2-7; D is unclear. This CDR3 has 11 residues. Germline CDR1 and CDR2: SNHLY and FYNNEI. V was pared by 6 bases and J by 3 bases, with 6 bases between.

This chain joins TRBV11-2 and TRBJ2-1; 8 bases are a match to TRBD2. Trimming cost V 5 bases and J 7 bases; bases outside gene matches: 13. This CDR3 has 16 amino acids. Germline values: CDR1 SGHAT, CDR2 FQNNGV. CDR3: CASSQGGRGGWNEQFF. The CDR3 DNA sequence: TGTGCCAGCAGCCAGGGTGGTCGGGGGGGGTGGAATGAGCAGTTCTTC.

This chain connects TRBV5-8 to TRBJ1-5; D gene ambiguous. This CDR3 has 13 amino acids. V was shortened by 4 bases and J by 0 bases, with 5 bases between the two germline ends. The germline V gene has CDR1 SGHTS and CDR2 YDEGEE. For the CDR3, the DNA is TGTGCCAGCAGCCCCAGTAGCAATCAGCCCCAGCATTTT. Translating it yields CASSPSSNQPQHF.

The chain uses TRBV30 and TRBJ2-3; D gene uncertain. Germline loops: CDR1 GTSNPN, CDR2 SVGIG (reference sequence). The CDR3 totals 11 residues. V lost 3 bases to trimming and J lost 4 bases, with 5 bases between them. CDR3 sequence: CAWSAADTQYF. The CDR3 region has the DNA TGTGCCTGGAGCGCGGCAGATACGCAGTATTTT.

The chain's CDR3 is CAIRRDRLNTEAFF. The CDR3 nucleotides are TGTGCCATCAGGAGGGACAGGCTGAACACTGAAGCTTTCTTT. V usage is TRBV10-3 and J usage is TRBJ1-1, with 8 bases matching TRBD1. The length of the CDR3 is 14 residues. J was trimmed by 0 bases and V by 6 bases; bases with no gene match: 3. The germline gives CDR1 ENHRY, CDR2 SYGVKD.

V usage is TRBV5-1 and J usage is TRBJ2-7; 7 nucleotides agree with TRBD1. The ends lost 6 bases at V and 4 bases at J; junction bases unmatched: 16. The CDR3 extends over 16 amino acids. CDR1 and CDR2 from the germline V gene are SGHRS and YFSETQ. The CDR3 bases are TGCGCCAGCACCAAAGGAGAGGGACAGTACGGGTACGAGCAGTACTTC. This gives the protein CASTKGEGQYGYEQYF.

This clone rates as medium-sized. This chain uses TRBV6-5 with TRBJ1-4; D is perhaps TRBD1 (6 bases). V gave up 2 bases and J gave up 3 bases, with 10 bases separating them. This CDR3 has 15 amino acids. CDR1 and CDR2 (germline): MNHEY, SVGAGI. DNA of the CDR3: TGTGCCAGCAGTTACGGGGGGGCGTCTAATGAAAAACTGTTTTTT. Its protein product is CASSYGGASNEKLFF.

In this sample, this clone turned up once. The genes are TRBV6-6 and TRBJ1-1; D is unclear. With 7 bases removed from V and 3 bases from J, the gap between germline ends came to 12 bases. Per germline, CDR1 MNHNY and CDR2 SVGAGI (reference sequence). This CDR3 is 13 amino acids long. The CDR3 is CASISRGYTEAFF. CDR3 in DNA: TGTGCCAGCATCTCCCGGGGATACACTGAAGCTTTCTTT.

V is TRBV5-1 and J is TRBJ1-1; weak D call: TRBD1 (6 bases). Germline values: CDR1 SGHRS, CDR2 YFSETQ. Trimming shortened V by 4 bases and J by 8 bases, and 21 bases separated the two germline ends. The CDR3 extends over 15 amino acids. CDR3 amino acids: CASSPGFYTGTEAFF. The CDR3 bases are TGCGCCAGCAGCCCGGGGTTTTATACCGGGACAGAAGCTTTCTTT.

V gene TRBV18 combines with J gene TRBJ2-6; 9 bases are shared with TRBD1. V trimming: 5 bases; J trimming: 3 bases; junction bases outside the gene matches: 11. Germline V lookup: CDR1 KGHSH, CDR2 LQKENI. This CDR3 region has 18 residues. The CDR3 DNA sequence: TGTGCCAGCTCAACTCGAGGGACAGGGAAGGTTGGGGCCAACGTCCTGACTTTC. Translating gives CASSTRGTGKVGANVLTF.

The chain employs TRBV7-8 and TRBJ1-2, with TRBD1 as a possible D gene (5 bases). The length of the CDR3 is 16 residues. In germline, CDR1 is SGHVS, CDR2 FQNEAQ. V dropped 2 bases and J dropped 2 bases, with 15 bases sitting between them. Here the CDR3 DNA reads TGTGCCAGCAGCTTATGGGGTCAGGGAATGAACTATGGCTACACCTTC. Residues: CASSLWGQGMNYGYTF. The variable domain in full, completed from reference TRBV7-8 and TRBJ1-2, reads GAGVSQSPRYKVAKRGQDVALRCDPISGHVSLFWYQQALGQGPEFLTYFQNEAQLDKSGLPSDRFFAERPEGSVSTLKIQRTQQEDSAVYLCASSLWGQGMNYGYTFGSGTRLTVV.

This chain connects TRBV25-1 to TRBJ2-3; 10 bases align to TRBD2. This CDR3 is built from 15 residues. V lost 2 bases, J lost 8 bases, and 7 bases stayed unmatched. Germline V gives CDR1 MGHDK, CDR2 SYGVNS. DNA of the CDR3: TGTGCCAGCAGTGAAAGCGGGGGGGCCGGTGTTACGCAGTATTTT. It encodes CASSESGGAGVTQYF.

This rearrangement joins TRBV5-1 to TRBJ2-3; no reliable D call. This CDR3 contains 12 residues. The germline V gene has CDR1 SGHRS and CDR2 YFSETQ. The V and J ends lost 5 bases and 6 bases respectively, with 10 bases between them. The CDR3 region has the DNA TGCGCCAGCAGACGTGAAGAGGATACGCAGTATTTT. Amino acids: CASRREEDTQYF.

The sample holds a few counts of this clone. The chain combines TRBV14 with TRBJ1-1; perhaps TRBD1 as D (5 bases). V lost 7 bases to trimming and J lost 0 bases, with 9 bases between them. This CDR3 comprises 13 residues. The germline V gene has CDR1 SGHDN and CDR2 FVKESK. DNA for the CDR3: TGTGCCAGCACCCGACAGCTGAACACTGAAGCTTTCTTT. As protein: CASTRQLNTEAFF.

CDR3: CASSPRSGLSEKLFF. The CDR3 DNA is TGTGCCAGCTCACCACGGTCGGGGTTATCTGAAAAACTGTTTTTT. The rearrangement links TRBV18 to TRBJ1-4; D is uncertain. This CDR3 has 15 amino acids. V shed 1 base and J shed 7 bases, with 13 bases lying between them. From germline, CDR1 is KGHSH and CDR2 LQKENI.

This clone has just a few counts. V gene TRBV4-1 combines with J gene TRBJ1-1; 8 bases map to TRBD1. The CDR3 extends over 16 amino acids. V was pared by 3 bases and J by 6 bases, with 12 bases of the junction left unmatched. Per the germline V gene, CDR1 is MGHRA and CDR2 is YSYEKL. CDR3 loop: CASSQDGQGSYPEAFF. Written as DNA, the CDR3 is TGCGCCAGCAGCCAGGACGGACAGGGTTCTTACCCTGAAGCTTTCTTT.

This chain connects TRBV5-1 to TRBJ2-2; 7 nucleotides line up with TRBD2. The germline gives CDR1 SGHRS, CDR2 YFSETQ. The CDR3 length is 16 residues. The V and J ends lost 0 bases and 5 bases, in that order; junction bases with no gene match: 7. The CDR3 bases are TGCGCCAGCAGCTTGGGAAGCGGGGTCATAACCGGGGAGCTGTTTTTT. It encodes CASSLGSGVITGELFF.

Only one count was recorded for this clone. The V call is TRBV5-5, the J call TRBJ2-3; a weak D match, TRBD1 (6 bases). V was cut by 3 bases and J by 6 bases, with 11 bases left in between. Germline V gene data show CDR1 as SGHKS and CDR2 as YYEKEE (reference sequence). The CDR3 contains 13 residues. The CDR3 region is CASSYRQADTQYF. The CDR3 nucleotides are TGTGCCAGCAGCTATCGACAGGCCGATACGCAGTATTTT.

This clone came up once. This chain uses TRBV29-1 with TRBJ1-2; TRBD1 might be the D (6 bases). This CDR3 is built from 14 residues. With 2 bases removed from V and 4 bases from J, the gap between germline ends came to 14 bases. The germline V gene has CDR1 SQVTM and CDR2 ANQGSEA. In DNA form, the CDR3 reads TGCAGCGTTGAACACCCCCCACAGGGCTATGGCTACACCTTC. It specifies CSVEHPPQGYGYTF.

V gene TRBV6-6 combines with J gene TRBJ2-1; possibly TRBD2 for D (5 bases). Trimming pared 8 bases from V and 6 bases from J, leaving 5 bases between. Germline CDR1 reads MNHNY; CDR2 reads SVGAGI (reference sequence). The CDR3 covers 10 residues. The CDR3 DNA sequence: TGTGCCAGCCGGGGCAATGAGCAGTTCTTC. It translates to CASRGNEQFF.

The chain joins TRBV6-1 to TRBJ2-7; D gene uncertain. Trimming took off 1 base at V and 4 bases at J, with 8 bases between the two ends. The CDR3 consists of 13 residues. Per germline, CDR1 MNHNS and CDR2 SASEGT. The chain's CDR3 is CASSEGAFYEQYF. The CDR3 nucleotides are TGTGCCAGCAGTGAAGGGGCATTTTACGAGCAGTACTTC.

The chain carries TRBV10-3 and TRBJ2-7, with 9 bases matching TRBD1. The CDR3 is made up of 12 amino acids. V was clipped by 10 bases and J by 4 bases; unmatched bases: 5. Germline V gives CDR1 ENHRY, CDR2 SYGVKD. The CDR3 DNA reads as TGTGCCACCCGGACAGGGGAATACGAGCAGTACTTC. It specifies CATRTGEYEQYF.